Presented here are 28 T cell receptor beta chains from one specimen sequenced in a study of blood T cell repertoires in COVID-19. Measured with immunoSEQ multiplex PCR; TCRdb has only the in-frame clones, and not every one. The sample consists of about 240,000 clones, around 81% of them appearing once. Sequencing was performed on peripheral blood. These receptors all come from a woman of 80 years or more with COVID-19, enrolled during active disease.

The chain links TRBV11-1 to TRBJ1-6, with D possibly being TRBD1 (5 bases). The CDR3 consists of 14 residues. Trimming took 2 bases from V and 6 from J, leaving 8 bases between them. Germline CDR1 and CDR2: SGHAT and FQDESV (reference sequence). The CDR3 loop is CASSLTDSNSPLHF. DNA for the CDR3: TGTGCCAGCAGCTTAACCGACAGTAATTCACCCCTCCACTTT.

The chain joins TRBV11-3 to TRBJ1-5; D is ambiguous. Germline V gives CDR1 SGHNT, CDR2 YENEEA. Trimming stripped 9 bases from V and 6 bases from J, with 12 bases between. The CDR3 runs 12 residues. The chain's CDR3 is CARPGKSQPQHF. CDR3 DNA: TGTGCCAGACCGGGGAAGAGTCAGCCCCAGCATTTT.

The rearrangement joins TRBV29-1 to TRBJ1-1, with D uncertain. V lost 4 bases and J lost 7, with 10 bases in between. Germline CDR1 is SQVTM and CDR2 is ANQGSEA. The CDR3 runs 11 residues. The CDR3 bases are TGCAGCGTTGGGGAGGTCGGTGAAGCTTTCTTT. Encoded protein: CSVGEVGEAFF.

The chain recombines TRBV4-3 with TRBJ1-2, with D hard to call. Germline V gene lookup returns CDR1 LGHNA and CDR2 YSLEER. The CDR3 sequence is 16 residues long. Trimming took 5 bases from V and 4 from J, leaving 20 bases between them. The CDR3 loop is CASSVLSGSSSYGYTF. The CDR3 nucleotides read TGCGCCAGCAGCGTACTTTCCGGGAGTTCTTCCTATGGCTACACCTTC.

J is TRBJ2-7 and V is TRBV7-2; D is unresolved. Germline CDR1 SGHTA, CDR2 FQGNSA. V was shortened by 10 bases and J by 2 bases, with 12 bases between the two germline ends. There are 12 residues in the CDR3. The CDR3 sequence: CAIRAGPYEQYF. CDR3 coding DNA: TGTGCCATCCGTGCCGGTCCCTACGAGCAGTACTTC. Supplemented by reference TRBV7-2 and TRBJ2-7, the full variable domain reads GAGVSQSPSNKVTEKGKDVELRCDPISGHTALYWYRQSLGQGLEFLIYFQGNSAPDKSGLPSDRFSAERTGGSVSTLTIQRTQQEDSAVYLCAIRAGPYEQYFGPGTRLTVT.

The DNA of the CDR3 is TGTGCCAGCAGCTCGTCCGGGGGGCGGATTCAGCCCCAGCATTTT. Translating it yields CASSSSGGRIQPQHF. The gene calls are TRBV7-2 and TRBJ1-5, with D tentatively TRBD1 (6 bases). Between the trimmed V and J ends, which lost 4 bases and 6 bases, there was a span of 16 bases. This CDR3 comprises 15 residues. The germline gives CDR1 SGHTA, CDR2 FQGNSA.

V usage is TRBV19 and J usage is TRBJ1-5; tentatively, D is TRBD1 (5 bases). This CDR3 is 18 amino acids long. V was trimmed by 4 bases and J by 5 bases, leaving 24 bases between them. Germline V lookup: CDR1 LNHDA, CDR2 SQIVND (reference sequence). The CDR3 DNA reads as TGTGCCAGTAGTACCCCGCCGGGGCGGGGCCGCAGAGATCAGCCCCAGCATTTT. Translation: CASSTPPGRGRRDQPQHF.

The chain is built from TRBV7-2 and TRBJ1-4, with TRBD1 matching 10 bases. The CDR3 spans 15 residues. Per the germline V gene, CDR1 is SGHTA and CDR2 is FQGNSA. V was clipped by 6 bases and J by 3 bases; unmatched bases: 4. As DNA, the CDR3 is TGTGCCAGCAGTCGACAGGGGGCTGCTAATGAAAAACTGTTTTTT. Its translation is CASSRQGAANEKLFF. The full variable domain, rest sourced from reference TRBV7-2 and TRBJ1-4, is GAGVSQSPSNKVTEKGKDVELRCDPISGHTALYWYRQSLGQGLEFLIYFQGNSAPDKSGLPSDRFSAERTGGSVSTLTIQRTQQEDSAVYLCASSRQGAANEKLFFGSGTQLSVL.

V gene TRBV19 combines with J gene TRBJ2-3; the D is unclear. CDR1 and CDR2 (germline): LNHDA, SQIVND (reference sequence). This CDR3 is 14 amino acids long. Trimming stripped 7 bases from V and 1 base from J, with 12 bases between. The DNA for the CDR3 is TGTGCCAGTACCGCCGCACAGCGCACAGATACGCAGTATTTT. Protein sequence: CASTAAQRTDTQYF. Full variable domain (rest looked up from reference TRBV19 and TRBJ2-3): DGGITQSPKYLFRKEGQNVTLSCEQNLNHDAMYWYRQDPGQGLRLIYYSQIVNDFQKGDIAEGYSVSREKKESFPLTVTSAQKNPTAFYLCASTAAQRTDTQYFGPGTRLTVL.

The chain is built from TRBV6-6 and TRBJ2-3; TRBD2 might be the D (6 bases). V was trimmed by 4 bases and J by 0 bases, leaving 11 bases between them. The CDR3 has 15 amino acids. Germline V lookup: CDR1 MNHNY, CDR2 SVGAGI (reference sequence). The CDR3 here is CASSSERVSTDTQYF. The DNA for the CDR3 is TGTGCCAGCAGTTCGGAGCGGGTTAGCACAGATACGCAGTATTTT.

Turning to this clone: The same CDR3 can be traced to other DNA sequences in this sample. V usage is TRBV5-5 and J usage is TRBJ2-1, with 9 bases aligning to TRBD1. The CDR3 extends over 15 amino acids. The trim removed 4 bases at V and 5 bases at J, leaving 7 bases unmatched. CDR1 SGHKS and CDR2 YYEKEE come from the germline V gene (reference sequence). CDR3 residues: CASSPGQGVDNEQFF. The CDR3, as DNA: TGTGCCAGCAGCCCGGGACAGGGTGTCGACAATGAGCAGTTCTTC.

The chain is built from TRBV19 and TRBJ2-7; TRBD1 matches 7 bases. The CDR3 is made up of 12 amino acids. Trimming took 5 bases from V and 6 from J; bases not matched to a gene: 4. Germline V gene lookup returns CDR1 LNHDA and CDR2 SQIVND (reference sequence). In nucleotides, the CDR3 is TGTGCCAGTAGTCCCTACAGGGGCGAGCAGTACTTC. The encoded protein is CASSPYRGEQYF. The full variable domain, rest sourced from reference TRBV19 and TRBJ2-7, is DGGITQSPKYLFRKEGQNVTLSCEQNLNHDAMYWYRQDPGQGLRLIYYSQIVNDFQKGDIAEGYSVSREKKESFPLTVTSAQKNPTAFYLCASSPYRGEQYFGPGTRLTVT.

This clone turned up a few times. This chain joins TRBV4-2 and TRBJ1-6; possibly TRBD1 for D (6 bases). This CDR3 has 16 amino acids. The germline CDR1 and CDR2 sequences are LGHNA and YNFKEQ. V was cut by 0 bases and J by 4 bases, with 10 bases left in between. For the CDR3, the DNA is TGTGCCAGCAGCCAAGAGAGGACAGTTTATAATTCACCCCTCCACTTT. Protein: CASSQERTVYNSPLHF.

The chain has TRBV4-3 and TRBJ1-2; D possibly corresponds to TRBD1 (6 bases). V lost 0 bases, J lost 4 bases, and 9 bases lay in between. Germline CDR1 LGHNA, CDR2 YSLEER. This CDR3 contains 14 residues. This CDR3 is CASSQEQGPYGYTF. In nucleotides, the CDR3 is TGCGCCAGCAGCCAAGAACAGGGACCCTATGGCTACACCTTC.

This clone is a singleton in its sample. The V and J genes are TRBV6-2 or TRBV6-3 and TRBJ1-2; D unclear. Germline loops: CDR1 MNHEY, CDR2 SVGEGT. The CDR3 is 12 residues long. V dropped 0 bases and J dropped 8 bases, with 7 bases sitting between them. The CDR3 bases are TGTGCCAGCAGTTACTCTGGGCGCGGCTACACCTTC. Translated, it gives CASSYSGRGYTF.

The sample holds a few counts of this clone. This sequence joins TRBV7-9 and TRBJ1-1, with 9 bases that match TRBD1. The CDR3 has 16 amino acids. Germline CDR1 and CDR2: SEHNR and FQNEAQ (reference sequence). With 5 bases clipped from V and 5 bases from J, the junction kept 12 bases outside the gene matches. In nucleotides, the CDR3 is TGTGCCAGCAGCCTAGACAGGGGGGGATTAGGGACTGAAGCTTTCTTT. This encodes CASSLDRGGLGTEAFF.

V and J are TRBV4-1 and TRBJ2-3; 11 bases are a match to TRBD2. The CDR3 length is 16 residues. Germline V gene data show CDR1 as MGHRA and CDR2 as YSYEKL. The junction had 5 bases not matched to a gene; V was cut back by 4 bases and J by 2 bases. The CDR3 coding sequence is TGCGCCAGCAGCCTACGACTAGCGGGGTTCACAGATACGCAGTATTTT. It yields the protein CASSLRLAGFTDTQYF.

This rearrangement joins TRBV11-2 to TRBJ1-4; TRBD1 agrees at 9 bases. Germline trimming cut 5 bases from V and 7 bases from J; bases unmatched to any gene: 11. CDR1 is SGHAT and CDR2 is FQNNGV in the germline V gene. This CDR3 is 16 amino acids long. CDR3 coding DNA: TGTGCCAGCAGCGCGTACAGGGGGCGCTTGAGTGAAAAACTGTTTTTT. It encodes CASSAYRGRLSEKLFF. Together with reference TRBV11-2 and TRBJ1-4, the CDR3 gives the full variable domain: EAGVAQSPRYKIIEKRQSVAFWCNPISGHATLYWYQQILGQGPKLLIQFQNNGVVDDSQLPKDRFSAERLKGVDSTLKIQPAKLEDSAVYLCASSAYRGRLSEKLFFGSGTQLSVL.

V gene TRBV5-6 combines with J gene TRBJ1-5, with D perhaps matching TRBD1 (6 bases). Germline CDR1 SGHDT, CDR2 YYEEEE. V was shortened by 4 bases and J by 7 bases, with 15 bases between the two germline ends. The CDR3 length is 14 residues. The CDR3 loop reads CASSVSGTLQPQHF. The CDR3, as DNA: TGTGCCAGCAGCGTATCCGGGACATTACAGCCCCAGCATTTT. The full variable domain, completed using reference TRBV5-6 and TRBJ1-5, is DAGVTQSPTHLIKTRGQQVTLRCSPKSGHDTVSWYQQALGQGPQFIFQYYEEEERQRGNFPDRFSGHQFPNYSSELNVNALLLGDSALYLCASSVSGTLQPQHFGDGTRLSIL.

This chain's CDR3 is CASSGQVTQYF. The CDR3 DNA reads as TGTGCCAGCAGTGGGCAGGTTACGCAGTATTTT. The chain combines TRBV2 with TRBJ2-3, with unresolved D. Trimming cost V 4 bases and J 8 bases, with 7 bases left between them. The germline CDR1 and CDR2 sequences are SNHLY and FYNNEI. CDR3 length equals 11 residues.

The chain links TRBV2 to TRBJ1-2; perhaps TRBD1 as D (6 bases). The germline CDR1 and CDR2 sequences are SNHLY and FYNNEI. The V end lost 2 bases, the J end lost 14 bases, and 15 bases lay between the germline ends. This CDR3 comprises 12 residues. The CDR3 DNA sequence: TGTGCCAGCAGTGAACGCTACAGGGTGGGTACCTTC. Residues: CASSERYRVGTF.

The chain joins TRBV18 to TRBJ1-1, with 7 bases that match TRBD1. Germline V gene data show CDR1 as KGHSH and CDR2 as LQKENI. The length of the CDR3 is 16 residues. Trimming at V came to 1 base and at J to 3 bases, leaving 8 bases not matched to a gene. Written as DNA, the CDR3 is TGTGCCAGCTCACCACAGGGGGCCAAGAGGTACACTGAAGCTTTCTTT. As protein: CASSPQGAKRYTEAFF. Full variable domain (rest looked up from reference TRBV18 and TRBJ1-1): NAGVMQNPRHLVRRRGQEARLRCSPMKGHSHVYWYRQLPEEGLKFMVYLQKENIIDESGMPKERFSAEFPKEGPSILRIQQVVRGDSAAYFCASSPQGAKRYTEAFFGQGTRLTVV.

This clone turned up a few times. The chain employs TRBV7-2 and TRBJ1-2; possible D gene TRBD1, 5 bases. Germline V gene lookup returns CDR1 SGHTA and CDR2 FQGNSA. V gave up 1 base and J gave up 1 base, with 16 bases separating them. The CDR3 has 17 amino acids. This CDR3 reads CASSLGRGQMSNYGYTF. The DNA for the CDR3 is TGTGCCAGCAGCTTAGGGCGAGGACAAATGAGTAACTATGGCTACACCTTC. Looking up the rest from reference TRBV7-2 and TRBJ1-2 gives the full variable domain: GAGVSQSPSNKVTEKGKDVELRCDPISGHTALYWYRQSLGQGLEFLIYFQGNSAPDKSGLPSDRFSAERTGGSVSTLTIQRTQQEDSAVYLCASSLGRGQMSNYGYTFGSGTRLTVV.

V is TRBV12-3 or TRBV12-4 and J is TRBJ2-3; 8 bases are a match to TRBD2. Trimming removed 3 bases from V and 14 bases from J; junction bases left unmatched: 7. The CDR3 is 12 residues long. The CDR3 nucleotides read TGTGCCAGCAGTTTTGGCGGGGGGCCCTCGTATTTT. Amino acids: CASSFGGGPSYF.

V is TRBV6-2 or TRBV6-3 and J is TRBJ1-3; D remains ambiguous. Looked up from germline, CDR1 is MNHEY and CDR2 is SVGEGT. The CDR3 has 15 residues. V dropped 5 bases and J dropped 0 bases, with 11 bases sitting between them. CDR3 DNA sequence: TGTGCCAGCAGTCCGAGATCCAACTCTGGAAACACCATATATTTT. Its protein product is CASSPRSNSGNTIYF.

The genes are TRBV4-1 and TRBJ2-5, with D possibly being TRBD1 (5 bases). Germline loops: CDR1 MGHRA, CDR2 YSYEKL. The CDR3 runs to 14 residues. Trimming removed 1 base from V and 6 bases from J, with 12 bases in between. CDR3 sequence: CASSQAAGLKTQYF. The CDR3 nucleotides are TGCGCCAGCAGCCAAGCGGCAGGGTTAAAGACCCAGTACTTC.

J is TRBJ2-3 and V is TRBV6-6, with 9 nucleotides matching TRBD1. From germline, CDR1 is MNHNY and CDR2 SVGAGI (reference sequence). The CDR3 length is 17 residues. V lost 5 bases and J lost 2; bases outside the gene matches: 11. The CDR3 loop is CASSHRPRDRDTDTQYF. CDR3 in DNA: TGTGCCAGCAGTCATAGACCCCGGGACAGGGACACAGATACGCAGTATTTT.

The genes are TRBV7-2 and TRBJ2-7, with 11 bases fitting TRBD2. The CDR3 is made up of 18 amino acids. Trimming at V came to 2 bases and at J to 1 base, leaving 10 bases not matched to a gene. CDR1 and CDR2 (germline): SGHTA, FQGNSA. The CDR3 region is CASSLRGTSGSVSYEQYF. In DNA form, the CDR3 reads TGTGCCAGCAGCTTAAGGGGTACTAGCGGGAGCGTGTCCTACGAGCAGTACTTC.